This T cell receptor beta chain was profiled in a study of blood T cell repertoires in COVID-19. Generated by immunoSEQ multiplex PCR, the TCRdb table keeps only in-frame clones and is missing some. The table records 150,000 to 200,000 clones, roughly 82% of them present only once. This clonotype was sampled from a man aged 50 or older who had recovered from COVID-19. Sequenced: PBMCs or T cells enriched from blood (not recorded which).

CDR3 sequence reads: CASSPGQMNGYTF. Here the CDR3 DNA reads TGTGCCAGCAGTCCTGGGCAGATGAATGGCTACACCTTC. The gene calls are TRBV5-6 and TRBJ1-2; no definite D call. Germline-derived CDR1 and CDR2 are SGHDT and YYEEEE. CDR3 size: 13 residues. The ends were cut back, 5 bases at V and 6 bases at J, with 14 bases in the middle.